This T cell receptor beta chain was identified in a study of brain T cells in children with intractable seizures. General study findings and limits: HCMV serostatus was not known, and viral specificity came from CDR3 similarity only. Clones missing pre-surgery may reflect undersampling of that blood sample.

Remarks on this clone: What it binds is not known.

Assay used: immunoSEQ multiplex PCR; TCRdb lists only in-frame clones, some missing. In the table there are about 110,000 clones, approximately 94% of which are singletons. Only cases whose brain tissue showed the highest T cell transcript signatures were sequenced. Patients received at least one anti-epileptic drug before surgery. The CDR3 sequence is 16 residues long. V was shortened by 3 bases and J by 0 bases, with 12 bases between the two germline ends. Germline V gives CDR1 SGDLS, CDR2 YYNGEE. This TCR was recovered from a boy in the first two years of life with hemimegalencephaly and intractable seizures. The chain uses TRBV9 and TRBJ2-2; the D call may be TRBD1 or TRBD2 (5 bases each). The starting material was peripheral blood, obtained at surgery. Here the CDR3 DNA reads TGTGCCAGCAGCGGAACCGGGACGACGAACACCGGGGAGCTGTTTTTT. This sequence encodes CASSGTGTTNTGELFF.